Listed below are T cell receptor beta chains from one sample, sequenced in a study of beta chain features in type 1 diabetes. Clones were read by immunoSEQ multiplex PCR, and TCRdb kept only the in-frame ones, dropping some. The table lists about 370,000 clones, around 10% of them singletons, with approximately 0.55% in the top ten. What was sequenced was central memory CD4+ T cells from blood. The receptors were sampled from a man aged 25-45 years with type 1 diabetes. CDR3s include the opening cysteine and the closing phenylalanine or tryptophan. A D gene is named only where the DNA matches it firmly. Not all rows give a size; the values are once, few, many and, for expanded clones, a class.

.	.	TRBJ2-2	TRBV7-2	CASSWDFNTGELFF	TGTGCCAGCAGTTGGGACTTCAACACCGGGGAGCTGTTTTTT
few	.	TRBJ1-1	TRBV7-3	CASSLMGLTRGEAFF	TGTGCCAGCAGCTTAATGGGTCTCACGAGGGGTGAAGCTTTCTTT
few	.	TRBJ1-2	TRBV2	CASAVLFGYTF	TGTGCCAGCGCAGTGCTTTTTGGCTACACCTTC
.	TRBD1	TRBJ1-4	TRBV7-2	CASSMGTGREKLFF	TGTGCCAGCAGCATGGGGACAGGGCGGGAAAAACTGTTTTTT
.	.	TRBJ2-1	TRBV7-9	CASSPAGGGGGKFF	TGTGCCAGCAGCCCCGCGGGAGGAGGGGGCGGTAAGTTCTTC
.	TRBD2	TRBJ2-1	TRBV7-9	CASSFNRGLAGDNEQFF	TGTGCCAGCAGCTTCAATCGTGGACTAGCGGGAGACAATGAGCAGTTCTTC
few	.	TRBJ2-7	TRBV7-2	CASSLEYEQYF	TGTGCCAGCAGCTTGGAGTACGAGCAGTACTTC
.	.	TRBJ1-2	TRBV27	CASSLLGQPGYGYTF	TGTGCCAGCAGTTTGCTAGGCCAGCCCGGATATGGTTACACCTTC
.	.	TRBJ2-5	TRBV6-4	CASTDRKETQYF	TGTGCCAGCACAGACCGAAAAGAGACCCAGTACTTC
.	TRBD2	TRBJ2-1	TRBV6-4	CASSDRGTSGRAYNEQFF	TGTGCCAGCAGTGACCGAGGGACTAGCGGGAGGGCCTACAATGAGCAGTTCTTC
few	TRBD2	TRBJ2-1	TRBV28	CASSLLGTSGNNEQFF	TGTGCCAGCAGTCTCCTCGGGACTAGCGGAAACAATGAGCAGTTCTTC
once	.	TRBJ1-1	TRBV28	CASSANDVGTLRAFF	TGTGCCAGCAGTGCTAATGACGTGGGTACTCTCCGAGCTTTCTTT
.	.	TRBJ2-3	TRBV29-1	CSAVPGSTDTQYF	TGCAGCGCCGTGCCCGGGTCCACAGATACGCAGTATTTT
.	TRBD2	TRBJ2-7	TRBV7-2	CASSRKYSGGEAYEQYF	TGTGCCAGCAGCCGAAAATATAGCGGGGGAGAGGCCTACGAGCAGTACTTC
many	.	TRBJ1-1	TRBV4-3	CASSQVRDTEAFF	TGCGCCAGCAGCCAAGTCAGAGACACTGAAGCTTTCTTT
few	.	TRBJ2-4	TRBV20-1	CSGQDGDIQYF	TGCAGTGGGCAGGATGGGGACATTCAGTACTTC
.	TRBD1	TRBJ2-5	TRBV30	CAWKQGARETQYF	TGTGCCTGGAAACAGGGGGCGCGGGAGACCCAGTACTTC
.	.	TRBJ2-7	TRBV27	CASSSRDKLYEQYF	TGTGCCAGCAGTTCCCGGGACAAGCTCTACGAGCAGTACTTC
many	TRBD2	TRBJ2-3	TRBV23-1	CASSPGGYSCSGTQYF	TGCGCCAGCAGTCCCGGGGGGTACAGCTGCTCCGGTACGCAGTATTTT
.	TRBD1	TRBJ1-1	TRBV18	CASSLRGLNTEAFF	TGTGCCAGCTCCCTAAGGGGGCTGAACACTGAAGCTTTCTTT
many	.	TRBJ1-5	TRBV27	CASSPYSNQPQHF	TGTGCCAGCAGTCCCTATAGCAATCAGCCCCAGCATTTT